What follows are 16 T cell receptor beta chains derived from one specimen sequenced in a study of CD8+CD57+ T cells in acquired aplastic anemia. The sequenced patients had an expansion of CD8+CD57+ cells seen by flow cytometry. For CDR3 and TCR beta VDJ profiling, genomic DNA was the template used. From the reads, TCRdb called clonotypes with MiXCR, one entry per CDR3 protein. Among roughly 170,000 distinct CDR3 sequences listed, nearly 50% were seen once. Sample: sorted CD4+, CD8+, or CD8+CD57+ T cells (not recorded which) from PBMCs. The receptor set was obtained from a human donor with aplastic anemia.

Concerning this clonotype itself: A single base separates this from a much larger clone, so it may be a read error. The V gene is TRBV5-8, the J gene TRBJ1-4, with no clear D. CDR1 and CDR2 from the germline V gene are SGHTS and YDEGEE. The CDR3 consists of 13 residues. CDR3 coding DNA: TGTGCCAGCAGCTTGGGTATTAATGAAAAACCGTTTTTT. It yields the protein CASSLGINEKPFF.

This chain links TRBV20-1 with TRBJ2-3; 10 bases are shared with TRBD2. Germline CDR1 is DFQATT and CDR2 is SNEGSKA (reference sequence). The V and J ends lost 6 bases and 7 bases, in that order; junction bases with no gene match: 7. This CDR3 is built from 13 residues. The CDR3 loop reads CSAARTSGNTQYF. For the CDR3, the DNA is TGCAGTGCCGCAAGGACTAGCGGAAATACGCAGTATTTT.

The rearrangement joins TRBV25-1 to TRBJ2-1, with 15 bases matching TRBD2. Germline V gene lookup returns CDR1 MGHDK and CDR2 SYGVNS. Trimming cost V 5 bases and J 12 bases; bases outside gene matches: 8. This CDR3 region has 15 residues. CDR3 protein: CASSFGLAGGPGQFF. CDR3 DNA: TGTGCCAGCAGTTTTGGACTAGCGGGAGGGCCAGGGCAGTTCTTC.

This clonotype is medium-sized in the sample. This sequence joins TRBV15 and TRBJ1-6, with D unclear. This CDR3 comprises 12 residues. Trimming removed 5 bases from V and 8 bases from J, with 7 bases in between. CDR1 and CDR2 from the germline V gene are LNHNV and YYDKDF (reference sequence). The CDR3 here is CATSLGYSPLHF. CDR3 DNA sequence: TGTGCCACCAGCCTCGGGTATTCACCCCTCCACTTT.

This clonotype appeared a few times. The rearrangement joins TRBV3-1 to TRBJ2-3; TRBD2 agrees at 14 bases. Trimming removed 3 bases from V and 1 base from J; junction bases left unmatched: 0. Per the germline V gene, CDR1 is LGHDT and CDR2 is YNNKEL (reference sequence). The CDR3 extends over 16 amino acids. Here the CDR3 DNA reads TGTGCCAGCAGCCAGGGACTAGCGGGGGGCACAGATACGCAGTATTTT. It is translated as CASSQGLAGGTDTQYF.

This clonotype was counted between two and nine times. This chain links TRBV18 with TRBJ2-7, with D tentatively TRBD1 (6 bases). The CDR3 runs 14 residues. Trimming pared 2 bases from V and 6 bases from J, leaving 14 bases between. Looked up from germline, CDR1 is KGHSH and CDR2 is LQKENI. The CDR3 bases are TGTGCCAGCTCACCAAACCAACAGGGCCCCGAGCAGTACTTC. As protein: CASSPNQQGPEQYF. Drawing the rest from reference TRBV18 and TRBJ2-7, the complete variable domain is NAGVMQNPRHLVRRRGQEARLRCSPMKGHSHVYWYRQLPEEGLKFMVYLQKENIIDESGMPKERFSAEFPKEGPSILRIQQVVRGDSAAYFCASSPNQQGPEQYFGPGTRLTVT.

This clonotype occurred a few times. The CDR3: CSVRTGARAFF. The CDR3 DNA follows: TGCAGCGTTCGGACAGGGGCGAGAGCTTTCTTT. J is TRBJ1-1 and V is TRBV29-1; TRBD1 agrees at 9 bases. The CDR3 is 11 residues long. Per germline, CDR1 SQVTM and CDR2 ANQGSEA. V lost 5 bases, J lost 10 bases, and 5 bases stayed unmatched.

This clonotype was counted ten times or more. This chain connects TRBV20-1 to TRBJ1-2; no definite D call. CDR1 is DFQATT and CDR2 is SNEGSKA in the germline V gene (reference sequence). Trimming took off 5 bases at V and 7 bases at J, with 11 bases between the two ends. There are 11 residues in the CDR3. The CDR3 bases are TGCAGTGCTTACGAGGGCATTGGCTACACCTTC. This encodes CSAYEGIGYTF.

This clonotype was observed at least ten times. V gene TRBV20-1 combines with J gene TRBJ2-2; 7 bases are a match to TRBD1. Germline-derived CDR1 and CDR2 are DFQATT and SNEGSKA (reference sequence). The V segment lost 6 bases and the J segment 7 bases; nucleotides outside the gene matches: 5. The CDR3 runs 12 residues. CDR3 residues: CSARDSFGELFF. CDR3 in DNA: TGCAGTGCCCGGGACAGTTTCGGGGAGCTGTTTTTT.

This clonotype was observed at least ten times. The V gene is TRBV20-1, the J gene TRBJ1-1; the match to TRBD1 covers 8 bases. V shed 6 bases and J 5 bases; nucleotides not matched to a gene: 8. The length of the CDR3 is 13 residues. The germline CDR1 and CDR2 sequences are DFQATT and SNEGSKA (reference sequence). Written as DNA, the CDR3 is TGCAGTGCGCGGACAGGGACGGGGACTGAAGCTTTCTTT. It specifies CSARTGTGTEAFF.

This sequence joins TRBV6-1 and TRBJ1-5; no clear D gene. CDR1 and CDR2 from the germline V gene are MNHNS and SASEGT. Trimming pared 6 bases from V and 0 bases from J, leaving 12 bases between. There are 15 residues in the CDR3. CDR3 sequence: CASRPGLYSNQPQHF. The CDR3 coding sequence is TGTGCCAGCAGGCCCGGTCTTTATAGCAATCAGCCCCAGCATTTT.

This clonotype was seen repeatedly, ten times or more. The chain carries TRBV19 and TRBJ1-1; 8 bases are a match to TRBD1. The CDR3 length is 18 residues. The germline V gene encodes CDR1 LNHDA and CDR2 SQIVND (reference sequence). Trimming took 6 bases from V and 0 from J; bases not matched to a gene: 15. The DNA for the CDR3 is TGTGCCAGTAGCCATTCCCCCGGACAGGGAGGGATGAACACTGAAGCTTTCTTT. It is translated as CASSHSPGQGGMNTEAFF.

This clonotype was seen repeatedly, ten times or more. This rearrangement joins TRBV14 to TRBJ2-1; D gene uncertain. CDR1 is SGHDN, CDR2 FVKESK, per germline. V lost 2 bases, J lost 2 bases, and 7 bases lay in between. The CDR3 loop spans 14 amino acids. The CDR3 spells CASSQTATYNEQFF. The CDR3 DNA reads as TGTGCCAGCAGCCAAACAGCCACCTACAATGAGCAGTTCTTC.

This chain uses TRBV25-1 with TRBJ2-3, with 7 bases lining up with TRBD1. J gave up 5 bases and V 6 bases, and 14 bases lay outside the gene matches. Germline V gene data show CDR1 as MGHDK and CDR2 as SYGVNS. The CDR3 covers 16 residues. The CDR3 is CASSLASQGNIDTQYF. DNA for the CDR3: TGTGCCAGCAGCTTGGCCTCACAGGGGAACATAGATACGCAGTATTTT.

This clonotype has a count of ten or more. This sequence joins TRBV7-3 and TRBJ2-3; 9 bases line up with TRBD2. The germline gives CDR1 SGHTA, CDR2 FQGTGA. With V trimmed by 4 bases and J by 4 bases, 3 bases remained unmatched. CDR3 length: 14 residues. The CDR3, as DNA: TGTGCCAGCAGCTCGGGACTAGCCGCAGATACGCAGTATTTT. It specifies CASSSGLAADTQYF.

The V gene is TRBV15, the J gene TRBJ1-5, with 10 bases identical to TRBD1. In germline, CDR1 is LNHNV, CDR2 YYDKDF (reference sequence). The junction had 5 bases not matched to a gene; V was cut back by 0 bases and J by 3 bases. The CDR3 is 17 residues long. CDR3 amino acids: CATSRDGTGELNQPQHF. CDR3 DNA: TGTGCCACCAGCAGAGACGGGACAGGGGAGCTCAATCAGCCCCAGCATTTT.